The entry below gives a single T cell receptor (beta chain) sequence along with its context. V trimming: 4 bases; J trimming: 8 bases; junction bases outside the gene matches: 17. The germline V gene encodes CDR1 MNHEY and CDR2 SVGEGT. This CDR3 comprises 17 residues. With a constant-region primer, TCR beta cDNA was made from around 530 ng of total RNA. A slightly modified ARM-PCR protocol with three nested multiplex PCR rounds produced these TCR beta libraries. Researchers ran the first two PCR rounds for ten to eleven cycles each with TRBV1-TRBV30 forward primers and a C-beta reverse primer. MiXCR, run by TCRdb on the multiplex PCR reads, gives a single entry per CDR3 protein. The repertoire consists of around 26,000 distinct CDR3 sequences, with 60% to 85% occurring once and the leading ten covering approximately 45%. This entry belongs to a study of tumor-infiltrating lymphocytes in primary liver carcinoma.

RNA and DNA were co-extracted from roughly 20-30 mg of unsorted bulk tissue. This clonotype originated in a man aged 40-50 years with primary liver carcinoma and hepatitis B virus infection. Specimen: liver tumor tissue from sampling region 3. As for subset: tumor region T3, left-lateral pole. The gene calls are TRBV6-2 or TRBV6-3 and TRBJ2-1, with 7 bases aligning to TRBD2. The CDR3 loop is CASSLLASGTLKDEQFF. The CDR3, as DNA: TGTGCCAGCAGTTTGTTGGCTAGCGGAACCCTTAAAGATGAGCAGTTCTTC.